This passage covers 23 T cell receptor beta chains from one sample sequenced in a study of blood T cell repertoires in COVID-19. Assay: immunoSEQ multiplex PCR; the TCRdb copy retains only in-frame clones and omits some. This table has under 200,000 clones, 87% appearing once. Sequenced material: peripheral blood. These receptors were taken from a man aged 55 to 70 with active or convalescent COVID-19.

This chain links TRBV2 with TRBJ1-3, with 7 bases fitting TRBD1. With V trimmed by 3 bases and J by 0 bases, 2 bases remained unmatched. Germline CDR1 and CDR2: SNHLY and FYNNEI. The CDR3 totals 15 residues. In DNA, the CDR3 is TGTGCCAGCAGTGAGGGACAGCGCTCTGGAAACACCATATATTTT. It translates to CASSEGQRSGNTIYF.

The V call is TRBV5-1, the J call TRBJ1-1; 7 nucleotides align to TRBD1. The CDR3 is 16 amino acids. Per germline, CDR1 SGHRS and CDR2 YFSETQ. Trimming took 0 bases from V and 2 from J; bases not matched to a gene: 7. The chain's CDR3 is CASSLGFTGVNTEAFF. The CDR3 bases are TGCGCCAGCAGCTTGGGCTTCACAGGGGTTAACACTGAAGCTTTCTTT.

This clone occurred once. The rearrangement links TRBV5-4 to TRBJ1-2, with TRBD1 identical over 8 bases. Per the germline V gene, CDR1 is SGHNT and CDR2 is YYREEE (reference sequence). V shed 4 bases and J 4 bases; nucleotides not matched to a gene: 3. The CDR3 contains 13 residues. The CDR3 DNA sequence: TGTGCCAGCAGCGGCACAGGGGGCTATGGCTACACCTTC. Its translation is CASSGTGGYGYTF. The whole variable domain, remainder taken from reference TRBV5-4 and TRBJ1-2, is ETGVTQSPTHLIKTRGQQVTLRCSSQSGHNTVSWYQQALGQGPQFIFQYYREEENGRGNFPPRFSGLQFPNYSSELNVNALELDDSALYLCASSGTGGYGYTFGSGTRLTVV.

V and J are TRBV7-2 and TRBJ2-3; 14 bases are a match to TRBD2. The V segment lost 3 bases and the J segment 8 bases; nucleotides outside the gene matches: 4. This CDR3 contains 15 residues. Germline CDR1 SGHTA, CDR2 FQGNSA. CDR3 nucleotide sequence: TGTGCCAGCAGCTTGACTAGCGGGGGGGCCATTACGCAGTATTTT. Translating it yields CASSLTSGGAITQYF.

V gene TRBV3-1 (or the pseudogene TRBV3-2) combines with J gene TRBJ2-3; 12 nucleotides line up with TRBD2. CDR3 length: 15 residues. Germline CDR1 reads LGHDT; CDR2 reads YNNKEL (reference sequence). J was trimmed by 5 bases and V by 6 bases; bases with no gene match: 6. CDR3 DNA: TGTGCCAGCAGTCCCATGACTAGCGGGGGAGATACGCAGTATTTT. It yields the protein CASSPMTSGGDTQYF.

This clone was counted between two and nine times. The chain joins TRBV19 to TRBJ1-5; D unresolved. V shed 5 bases and J shed 2 bases, with 16 bases lying between them. Germline V CDR1 and CDR2: LNHDA, SQIVND (reference sequence). CDR3 length: 16 amino acids. CDR3 nucleotide sequence: TGTGCCAGTAGTTCGCATTCGCAAGCGGGCAATCAGCCCCAGCATTTT. Translating it yields CASSSHSQAGNQPQHF.

J is TRBJ2-5 and V is TRBV5-1; 10 bases align to TRBD1. This CDR3 contains 15 residues. The junction had 8 bases not matched to a gene; V was cut back by 4 bases and J by 5 bases. Germline V gene sequence: CDR1 SGHRS, CDR2 YFSETQ. Written as DNA, the CDR3 is TGCGCCAGCAGCACCGGACAGGGGGTAGGGGAGACCCAGTACTTC. Its protein product is CASSTGQGVGETQYF.

The V gene is TRBV19, the J gene TRBJ2-7, with D maybe TRBD1 (6 bases). Trimming took 9 bases from V and 3 from J, leaving 15 bases between them. There are 13 residues in the CDR3. CDR1 is LNHDA, CDR2 SQIVND, per germline (reference sequence). This chain's CDR3 is CARRGQRDYEQYF. The CDR3 DNA sequence: TGTGCCAGGAGAGGACAGAGGGACTACGAGCAGTACTTC.

The chain employs TRBV11-3 and TRBJ2-1; 8 nucleotides align to TRBD2. Germline loops: CDR1 SGHNT, CDR2 YENEEA. Trimming cost V 2 bases and J 4 bases; bases outside gene matches: 7. This CDR3 has 16 residues. CDR3 amino acids: CASSLYGGAGYNEQFF. In nucleotides, the CDR3 is TGTGCCAGCAGCTTATACGGGGGGGCCGGGTACAATGAGCAGTTCTTC.

The chain employs TRBV7-4 and TRBJ1-1, with D unclear. The length of the CDR3 is 17 residues. The V end lost 5 bases, the J end lost 1 base, and 20 bases lay between the germline ends. CDR1 SGHVT and CDR2 SQSDAQ come from the germline V gene. As DNA, the CDR3 is TGTGCCAGCAGCCGAGGGCCGTCCTTAGGGAGGAACACTGAAGCTTTCTTT. This translates into CASSRGPSLGRNTEAFF. Complete variable domain (other parts from reference TRBV7-4 and TRBJ1-1): GAGVSQSPRYKVAKRGRDVALRCDSISGHVTLYWYRQTLGQGSEVLTYSQSDAQRDKSGRPSGRFSAERPERSVSTLKIQRTEQGDSAVYLCASSRGPSLGRNTEAFFGQGTRLTVV.

This clone showed up just once. V gene TRBV29-1 combines with J gene TRBJ1-5; maybe TRBD1 (5 bases). V was shortened by 5 bases and J by 2 bases, with 13 bases between the two germline ends. Germline V lookup: CDR1 SQVTM, CDR2 ANQGSEA. CDR3 length equals 14 residues. This chain's CDR3 is CSVRQGMGNQPQHF. The CDR3 DNA reads as TGCAGCGTTCGTCAGGGAATGGGCAATCAGCCCCAGCATTTT.

This clone occurred once. The chain combines TRBV7-9 with TRBJ2-5; a possible D gene is TRBD2 (6 bases). Trimming cost V 6 bases and J 5 bases, with 16 bases left between them. This CDR3 spans 14 amino acids. Germline V gives CDR1 SEHNR, CDR2 FQNEAQ (reference sequence). The CDR3 coding sequence is TGTGCCAGCAGTCGACCGACTAGTGAGGAGACCCAGTACTTC. Its translation: CASSRPTSEETQYF.

This clone has just a few counts. The V and J genes are TRBV9 and TRBJ2-2, with D tentatively TRBD1 (6 bases). The length of the CDR3 is 13 residues. V gave up 4 bases and J gave up 9 bases, with 13 bases separating them. Germline V gives CDR1 SGDLS, CDR2 YYNGEE. CDR3 nucleotides: TGTGCCAGCAGCTCCATGGGGGCCAGGGAGCTGTTTTTT. Translating gives CASSSMGARELFF. Together with reference TRBV9 and TRBJ2-2, the CDR3 gives the full variable domain: DSGVTQTPKHLITATGQRVTLRCSPRSGDLSVYWYQQSLDQGLQFLIQYYNGEERAKGNILERFSAQQFPDLHSELNLSSLELGDSALYFCASSSMGARELFFGEGSRLTVL.

The rearrangement uses TRBV11-1 and TRBJ2-1; 13 bases fit TRBD2. There are 16 residues in the CDR3. Germline trimming cut 3 bases from V and 10 bases from J; bases unmatched to any gene: 9. The germline V gene has CDR1 SGHAT and CDR2 FQDESV (reference sequence). The CDR3 region is CASSFGAGLAGKEQFF. Written as DNA, the CDR3 is TGTGCCAGCAGCTTTGGGGCGGGACTAGCGGGGAAGGAGCAGTTCTTC.

The chain links TRBV7-9 to TRBJ1-2, with TRBD1 identical over 8 bases. The germline V gene has CDR1 SEHNR and CDR2 FQNEAQ (reference sequence). The CDR3 contains 11 residues. V lost 8 bases and J lost 8; bases outside the gene matches: 4. CDR3 DNA sequence: TGTGCCAGCGGACAGGGCGGGGGCTACACCTTC. It encodes CASGQGGGYTF.

The chain joins TRBV2 to TRBJ2-1, with 9 bases fitting TRBD2. Trimming at V came to 8 bases and at J to 6 bases, leaving 8 bases not matched to a gene. This CDR3 contains 14 residues. CDR1 SNHLY and CDR2 FYNNEI come from the germline V gene. The CDR3 is CASQIAGVGNEQFF. The CDR3 nucleotides are TGTGCCAGCCAAATAGCGGGGGTCGGCAATGAGCAGTTCTTC.

This clone occurred once. The chain recombines TRBV18 with TRBJ1-3, with D maybe TRBD1 (6 bases). Germline V lookup: CDR1 KGHSH, CDR2 LQKENI. With 4 bases removed from V and 4 bases from J, the gap between germline ends came to 11 bases. This CDR3 has 14 residues. In DNA, the CDR3 is TGTGCCAGCTCACAACAGGGTGCAGGAAACACCATATATTTT. It encodes CASSQQGAGNTIYF.

The chain recombines TRBV29-1 with TRBJ2-1; 15 bases are shared with TRBD2. The trim removed 6 bases at V and 8 bases at J, leaving 11 bases unmatched. Germline CDR1 is SQVTM and CDR2 is ANQGSEA. This CDR3 region has 16 residues. The CDR3 loop reads CSVRTSGGAFSYEQFF. The CDR3 nucleotides are TGCAGCGTGAGGACTAGCGGGGGGGCTTTTTCGTATGAGCAGTTCTTC.

V gene TRBV11-2 combines with J gene TRBJ2-2; 11 bases agree with TRBD2. The germline V gene has CDR1 SGHAT and CDR2 FQNNGV. The CDR3 extends over 16 amino acids. V shed 1 base and J 4 bases; nucleotides not matched to a gene: 2. CDR3 residues: CASSLVAGGSTGELFF. In DNA form, the CDR3 reads TGTGCCAGCAGCTTAGTAGCGGGGGGGAGCACCGGGGAGCTGTTTTTT. The full variable domain, completed using reference TRBV11-2 and TRBJ2-2, is EAGVAQSPRYKIIEKRQSVAFWCNPISGHATLYWYQQILGQGPKLLIQFQNNGVVDDSQLPKDRFSAERLKGVDSTLKIQPAKLEDSAVYLCASSLVAGGSTGELFFGEGSRLTVL.

The V gene is TRBV7-3, the J gene TRBJ1-1; 9 bases map to TRBD1. The CDR3 length is 15 residues. Germline CDR1 is SGHTA and CDR2 is FQGTGA. With 2 bases clipped from V and 7 bases from J, the junction kept 8 bases outside the gene matches. CDR3 bases: TGTGCCAGCAGCTTAGAGGGGACAGGGTTCCATGAAGCTTTCTTT. It codes for CASSLEGTGFHEAFF.

V is TRBV18 and J is TRBJ2-5; tentatively, D is TRBD1 (6 bases). From germline, CDR1 is KGHSH and CDR2 LQKENI. Trimming removed 4 bases from V and 2 bases from J, with 17 bases in between. The CDR3 extends over 16 amino acids. As DNA, the CDR3 is TGTGCCAGCTCACAGATAATAGGACAGTTACAAGAGACCCAGTACTTC. This encodes CASSQIIGQLQETQYF. The complete variable domain, with remaining parts taken from reference TRBV18 and TRBJ2-5, reads NAGVMQNPRHLVRRRGQEARLRCSPMKGHSHVYWYRQLPEEGLKFMVYLQKENIIDESGMPKERFSAEFPKEGPSILRIQQVVRGDSAAYFCASSQIIGQLQETQYFGPGTRLLVL.

This clone occurred once. V is TRBV6-5 and J is TRBJ2-1, with 9 nucleotides matching TRBD1. The CDR3 is 16 residues long. The V gene end was trimmed by 4 bases and the J gene end by 7 bases; junction bases not matched to a gene: 11. Germline CDR1 is MNHEY and CDR2 is SVGAGI. The CDR3 DNA sequence: TGTGCCAGCAGTTCAAAACCGGGACAGGGCCCTAATGAGCAGTTCTTC. Encoded protein: CASSSKPGQGPNEQFF.

The chain couples TRBV24-1 to TRBJ2-5, with D possibly being TRBD1 (5 bases). V lost 2 bases, J lost 2 bases, and 11 bases lay in between. The CDR3 is made up of 15 amino acids. Germline V gene sequence: CDR1 KGHDR, CDR2 SFDVKD. CDR3 bases: TGTGCCACCAGTGATTCCCTTCGACAGCAAGAGACCCAGTACTTC. Residues: CATSDSLRQQETQYF.